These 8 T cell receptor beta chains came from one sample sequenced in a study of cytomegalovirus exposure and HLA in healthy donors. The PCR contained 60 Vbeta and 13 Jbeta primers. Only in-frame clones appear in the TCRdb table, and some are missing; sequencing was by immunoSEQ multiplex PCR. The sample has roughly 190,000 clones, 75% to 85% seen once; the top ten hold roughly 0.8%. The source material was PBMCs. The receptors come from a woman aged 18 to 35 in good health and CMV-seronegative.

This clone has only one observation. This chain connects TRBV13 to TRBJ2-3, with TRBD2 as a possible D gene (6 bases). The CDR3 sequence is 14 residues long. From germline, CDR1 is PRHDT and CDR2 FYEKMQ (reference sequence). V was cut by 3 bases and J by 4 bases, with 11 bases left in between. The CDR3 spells CASSFSSEADTQYF. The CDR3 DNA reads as TGTGCCAGCAGCTTCTCTAGCGAGGCAGATACGCAGTATTTT.

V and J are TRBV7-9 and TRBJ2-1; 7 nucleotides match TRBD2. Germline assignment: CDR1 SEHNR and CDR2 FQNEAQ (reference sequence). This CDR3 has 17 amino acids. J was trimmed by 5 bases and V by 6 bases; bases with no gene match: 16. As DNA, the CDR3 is TGTGCCAGCAGGGGTACCCGAGCGGGATCCTCTCACAATGAGCAGTTCTTC. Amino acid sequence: CASRGTRAGSSHNEQFF.

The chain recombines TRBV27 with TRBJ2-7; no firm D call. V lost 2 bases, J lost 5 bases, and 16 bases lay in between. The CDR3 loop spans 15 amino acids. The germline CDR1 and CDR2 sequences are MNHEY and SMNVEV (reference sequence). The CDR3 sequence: CASSLLSPVPNEQYF. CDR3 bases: TGTGCCAGCAGTTTACTCTCGCCGGTTCCCAACGAGCAGTACTTC.

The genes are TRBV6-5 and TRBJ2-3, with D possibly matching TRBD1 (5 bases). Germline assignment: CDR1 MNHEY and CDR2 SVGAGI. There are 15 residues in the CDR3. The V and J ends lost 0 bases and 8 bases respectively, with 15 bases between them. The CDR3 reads CASSYSVGAPGTQYF. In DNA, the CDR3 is TGTGCCAGCAGTTACTCGGTAGGGGCCCCAGGTACGCAGTATTTT.

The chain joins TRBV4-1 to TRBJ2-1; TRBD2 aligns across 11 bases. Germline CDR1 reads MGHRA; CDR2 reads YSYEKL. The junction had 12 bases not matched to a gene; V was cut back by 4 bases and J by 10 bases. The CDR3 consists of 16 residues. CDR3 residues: CASSLSISGGAAEQFF. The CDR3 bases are TGCGCCAGCAGCCTCAGCATTAGCGGGGGGGCTGCCGAGCAGTTCTTC.

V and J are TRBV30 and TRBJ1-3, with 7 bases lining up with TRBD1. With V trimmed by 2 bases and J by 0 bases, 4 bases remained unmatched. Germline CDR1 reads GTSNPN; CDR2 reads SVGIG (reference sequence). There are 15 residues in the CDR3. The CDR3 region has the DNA TGTGCCTGGAGTAGGGGACAGCTCTCTGGAAACACCATATATTTT. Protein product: CAWSRGQLSGNTIYF.

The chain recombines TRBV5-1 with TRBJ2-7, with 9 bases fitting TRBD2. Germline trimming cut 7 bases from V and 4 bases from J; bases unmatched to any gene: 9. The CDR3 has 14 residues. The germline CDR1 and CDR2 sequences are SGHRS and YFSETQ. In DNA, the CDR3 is TGCGCCAGCGGTGAGCCTAGCGGGGAGTACGAGCAGTACTTC. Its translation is CASGEPSGEYEQYF.

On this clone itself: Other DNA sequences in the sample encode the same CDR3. As DNA, the CDR3 is TGTGCCAGCAGCTCTCAGGGTTACGAGCAGTACTTC. As protein: CASSSQGYEQYF. The chain uses TRBV7-9 and TRBJ2-7, with TRBD1 as a possible D gene (5 bases). This CDR3 has 12 residues. V lost 4 bases to trimming and J lost 4 bases, with 8 bases between them. Germline CDR1 and CDR2: SEHNR and FQNEAQ (reference sequence).